The 2 T cell receptor beta chains listed next were all sequenced from one sample in a study of T cells in Graves' hyperthyroidism and ophthalmopathy. Authors of the study amplified TCR beta CDR3 regions from RNA transcripts. The HTBI primer set served for first-round RT-PCR of the TCR CDR3. MiXCR was run by TCRdb on the multiplex PCR reads, yielding one entry per CDR3 protein. There are roughly 660,000 distinct CDR3 sequences in the sample; roughly 17% occur only once, and around a sixth lies in the top ten. Material for sequencing was blood. The receptors were gathered from a man in his fifties with Graves' hyperthyroidism.

This clonotype appeared many times. The genes are TRBV7-9 and TRBJ1-3; D gene ambiguous. CDR3 length: 14 amino acids. Trimming cost V 1 base and J 4 bases, with 8 bases left between them. The germline V gene has CDR1 SEHNR and CDR2 FQNEAQ (reference sequence). This CDR3 reads CASSLGTGGNTIYF. DNA for the CDR3: TGTGCCAGCAGCTTAGGGACGGGAGGAAACACCATATATTTT.

This clonotype was observed many times. The chain is built from TRBV7-3 and TRBJ2-2, with D perhaps matching TRBD1 (6 bases). CDR1 is SGHTA and CDR2 is FQGTGA in the germline V gene. This CDR3 is built from 16 residues. Trimming stripped 4 bases from V and 1 base from J, with 13 bases between. CDR3 sequence reads: CASSSRQAMNTGELFF. The CDR3 nucleotides are TGTGCCAGCAGCTCCAGACAGGCGATGAACACCGGGGAGCTGTTTTTT.